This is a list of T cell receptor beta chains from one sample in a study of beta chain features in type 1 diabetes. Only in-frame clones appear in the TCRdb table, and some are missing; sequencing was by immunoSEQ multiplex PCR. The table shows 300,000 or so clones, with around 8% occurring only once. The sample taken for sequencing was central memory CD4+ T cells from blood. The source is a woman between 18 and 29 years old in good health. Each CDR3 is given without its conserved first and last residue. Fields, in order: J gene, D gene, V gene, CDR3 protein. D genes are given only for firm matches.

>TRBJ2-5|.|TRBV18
ASSRGRTGTQY
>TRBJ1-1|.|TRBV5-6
ASSDGGRNTEAF
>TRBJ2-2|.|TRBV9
ASSVTHTGELF
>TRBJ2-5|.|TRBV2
ASSEAQTRGQETQY
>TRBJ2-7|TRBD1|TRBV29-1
SALKQTGDYEQY
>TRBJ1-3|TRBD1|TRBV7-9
ASSADRVLNTIY
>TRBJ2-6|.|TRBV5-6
ASSFFAANVLT
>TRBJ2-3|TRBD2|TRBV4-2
ASSPREGHFFQPSQY
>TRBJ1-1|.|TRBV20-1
SVIQREAF
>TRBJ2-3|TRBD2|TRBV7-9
ASSPPLAGPPGDTQY
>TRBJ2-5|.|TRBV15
ATSRDRTDRTQY
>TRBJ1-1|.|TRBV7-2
ASSLFQGSEAF
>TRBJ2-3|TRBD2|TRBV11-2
ASSLDRPGLGFHTQY
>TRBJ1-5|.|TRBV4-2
ASSQDGNSNQPQH
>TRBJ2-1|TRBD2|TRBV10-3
AIREREGSGEQF
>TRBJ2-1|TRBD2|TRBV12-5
ASGGRSSGSGEQF
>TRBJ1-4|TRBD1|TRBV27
ASSPQQGAREKLF
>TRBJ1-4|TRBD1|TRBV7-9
ASSLSQGALEKLF